This T cell receptor (beta chain) emerged from a study of OX40 agonist ivuxolimab in advanced cancers. In the study overall: Having had anti-PD-1, anti-PD-L1 or anti-CTLA-4 therapy before was allowed, and approximately 40% had some. Study-level findings and limits: Researchers did not determine the expanded peripheral T cells' antigen specificity. Both CD4+ and CD8+ T cell populations in blood had undergone clonal expansion by week 6 at 0.1 to 3.0 mg/kg.

Using immunoSEQ multiplex PCR, the repertoire was profiled, and TCRdb retains in-frame clones only, with some absent. The data hold under 45,000 clones, with about 79% observed a single time. This CDR3 has 16 residues. Germline V gene data show CDR1 as MDHEN and CDR2 as SYDVKM. The J segment lost 7 bases and the V segment lost 2 bases, leaving 10 bases of the junction unmatched. With respect to this clone: Its cognate antigen is unknown.

V usage is TRBV28 and J usage is TRBJ1-5; 8 nucleotides line up with TRBD1. Specimen: CD4+ or CD8+ T cells sorted from blood, collected in a trial of the OX40 agonist ivuxolimab. This clonotype originated in an adult with an advanced solid tumor such as melanoma, head and neck, liver or kidney cancer. This CDR3 reads CASSLPGQGNWQPQHF. CDR3 DNA: TGTGCCAGCAGTTTACCTGGACAGGGTAACTGGCAGCCCCAGCATTTT.